This T cell receptor beta chain came from a study of blood T cell repertoires in COVID-19. Study-wide background: Samples came from the United States, Italy and Spain, spanning acute and convalescent COVID-19.

V was shortened by 0 bases and J by 3 bases, with 11 bases between the two germline ends. CDR1 is LNHNV, CDR2 YYDKDF, per germline (reference sequence). This CDR3 contains 15 residues. TCRdb's copy holds only in-frame clones and misses some; the assay was immunoSEQ multiplex PCR. The sample shows some 300,000 clones, under 90% of them seen only once. In its sample, this clone was seen once. The cohort comprised adults aged roughly 18 to 90 years residing in approximately 22 US areas. Cohorts were assigned according to the clinical history that participants reported. Each recovered donor of Cohort 3 presented with two negative PCRs, clearance, or symptom resolution.

V gene TRBV15 combines with J gene TRBJ1-2; D is possibly TRBD1 (5 bases). Sequencing input: PBMCs or T cells enriched from blood (not recorded which). The TCR originated in a woman between 25 and 40 years old who had recovered from COVID-19. This chain's CDR3 is CATSRDPGGDYGYTF. In DNA, the CDR3 is TGTGCCACCAGCAGAGATCCCGGGGGGGACTATGGCTACACCTTC.